The T cell receptor (beta chain) described here comes from a study of early stage breast cancer tumors. Data came from immunoSEQ multiplex PCR; TCRdb stores just in-frame clones and leaves some out. Among roughly 56,000 clones listed, around 80% were seen once. Between the trimmed V and J ends, which lost 3 bases and 6 bases, there was a span of 19 bases. This CDR3 has 15 amino acids. Germline assignment: CDR1 SGHNT and CDR2 YYREEE (reference sequence). The chain employs TRBV5-4 and TRBJ2-7; TRBD2 might be the D (5 bases). The origin of this receptor is a person in their twenties or thirties with breast cancer. Sequenced sample: blood. The CDR3 DNA sequence: TGTGCCAGCAGCTCTGCTAGCTCATCCTTAGGCGAGCAGTACTTC. Translated: CASSSASSSLGEQYF.